These T cell receptor beta chains were read from a single sample in a study of radiotherapy plus CTLA-4 blockade in lung cancer. The method was immunoSEQ multiplex PCR; TCRdb's version includes in-frame clones alone and lacks a portion of them. The repertoire holds tens of thousands of clones, with about 88% as singletons. Specimen: peripheral blood, collected from a patient treated with radiotherapy plus ipilimumab. All receptors come from a human donor with non-small cell lung cancer that progressed on radiotherapy plus ipilimumab. The CDR3 runs from the conserved cysteine through the conserved F or W. A D gene is named only where the DNA matches it firmly. Size is omitted from some rows. Given values are once, few, many or a class for expanded clones.

D	V	J	size	DNA	CDR3
TRBD2	TRBV5-4	TRBJ2-7	-	TGTGCCAGCAGCTTGGCAGCGGGGGGTGTGACCTACGAGCAGTACTTC	CASSLAAGGVTYEQYF
-	TRBV7-2	TRBJ2-5	-	TGTGCCAGCAGCTTACAGGCATGGGAGACCCAGTACTTC	CASSLQAWETQYF
TRBD1	TRBV5-4	TRBJ2-5	few	TGTGCCAGCAGCTCGGGACAGCACCAAGAGACCCAGTACTTC	CASSSGQHQETQYF
-	TRBV5-1	TRBJ2-7	-	TGCGCCAGCAGCTTGGAGCCGGCTATCTACGAGCAGTACTTC	CASSLEPAIYEQYF
-	TRBV6-5	TRBJ1-5	-	TGTGCCAGCAGTTCCCTCCCTGAGAGACTGGAAGCCCAGCATTTT	CASSSLPERLEAQHF
-	TRBV18	TRBJ1-4	-	TGTGCCAGCTCAAGGACTGGAAATGAAAAACTGTTTTTT	CASSRTGNEKLFF
-	TRBV6-6	TRBJ2-5	-	TGTGCCAGCAGTTACGGGGACCCAAGACACGAGACCCAGTACTTC	CASSYGDPRHETQYF
-	TRBV7-9	TRBJ2-5	-	TGTGCCAGCAGCTTAGAAGGGGTGGAGACCCAGTACTTC	CASSLEGVETQYF
-	TRBV11-3	TRBJ1-3	-	TGTGCCAGCAGCTTACCGCAGTCTGGAAACACCATATATTTT	CASSLPQSGNTIYF
-	TRBV9	TRBJ2-4	-	TGTGCCAGCAGCGTCGGAGGAGGAGACATTCAGTACTTC	CASSVGGGDIQYF
-	TRBV18	TRBJ1-2	-	TGTGCCAGCTCACCACCAGCTTACGTGGGCTATGGCTACACCTTC	CASSPPAYVGYGYTF
-	TRBV30	TRBJ1-5	-	TGTGCCTGGAGTGGGACTAATACGGGGCAGCCCCAGCATTTT	CAWSGTNTGQPQHF
-	TRBV10-3	TRBJ1-2	few	TGTGCCATCAGTGAGTCATCCGGGTCTTATGGCTACACCTTC	CAISESSGSYGYTF
-	TRBV5-1	TRBJ1-2	-	TGCGCCAGCAGCTTGGGGCTGGGGCTGGGTGGCTACACCTTC	CASSLGLGLGGYTF
-	TRBV5-1	TRBJ2-3	-	TGCGCCAGCAGCGGGGGACACACTAGCACAGATACGCAGTATTTT	CASSGGHTSTDTQYF
-	TRBV5-8	TRBJ1-3	few	TGTGCCAGCGCGGGGGATGGAGACACCATATATTTT	CASAGDGDTIYF
TRBD1	TRBV18	TRBJ2-1	-	TGTGCCAGCTCGAGGGGGCAGGGAATCGATGAGCAGTTCTTC	CASSRGQGIDEQFF
TRBD2	TRBV5-1	TRBJ2-3	-	TGCGCCAGCAGCTCGGGAGGGTCAGATACGCAGTATTTT	CASSSGGSDTQYF
TRBD1	TRBV19	TRBJ1-5	-	TGTGCCAGTAGGGAGACAGGGAGCAATCAGCCCCAGCATTTT	CASRETGSNQPQHF
-	TRBV9	TRBJ2-2	few	TGTGCCAGCAGCCCGCGACAGGGAGGACCCGGGGAGCTGTTTTTT	CASSPRQGGPGELFF
TRBD1	TRBV30	TRBJ2-3	-	TGTGCCTGGACCCCTGGACAGGCTAGCACAGATACGCAGTATTTT	CAWTPGQASTDTQYF
-	TRBV27	TRBJ1-1	-	TGTGCCAGCAGTTTAGTGGAAGGGACTGAAGCTTTCTTT	CASSLVEGTEAFF
-	TRBV5-4	TRBJ1-1	-	TGTGCCAGCAGTCCCACCGGGGGTACGAACACTGAAGCTTTCTTT	CASSPTGGTNTEAFF
-	TRBV11-2	TRBJ2-7	once	TGTGCCAGCAGCCCCCTGGGACTCACCCGGACCCTTGGGTACTTC	CASSPLGLTRTLGYF
TRBD1	TRBV5-1	TRBJ2-2	few	TGCGCCAGCAGCTTTGGCGGGACAGGGGTTACCGGGAAGCTGTTTTTT	CASSFGGTGVTGKLFF
-	TRBV11-2	TRBJ2-7	-	TGTGCCAGCAGCCCAGGCCCCGGGGTCTACGAGCAGTACTTC	CASSPGPGVYEQYF
-	TRBV27	TRBJ2-4	-	TGTGCCAGCAGTTCCGGACTCGCCAAAGCCAAAAACATTCAGTACTTC	CASSSGLAKAKNIQYF
-	TRBV9	TRBJ1-1	once	TGTGCCAGCAGCGTAGACCCGGGATTGAGACCTGAAGCTTTCTTT	CASSVDPGLRPEAFF
TRBD2	TRBV30	TRBJ2-5	-	TGTGCCCGAGGGACTAGCGTAGAGACCCAGTACTTC	CARGTSVETQYF
TRBD1	TRBV5-4	TRBJ1-5	-	TGTGCCAGCAGCTGGGGACAGGACAATCAGCCCCAGCATTTT	CASSWGQDNQPQHF
-	TRBV27	TRBJ2-1	-	TGTGCCAGCAGTTTTTCCGGACGCAATGAGCAGTTCTTC	CASSFSGRNEQFF
TRBD1	TRBV11-3	TRBJ2-6	-	TGTGCCAGCAGCTTAGGGGACAGGAGTGGGGCCAACGTCCTGACTTTC	CASSLGDRSGANVLTF
-	TRBV10-3	TRBJ1-1	-	TGTGCCATCAGTGGGTCGGCAGGCATGAACACTGAAGCTTTCTTT	CAISGSAGMNTEAFF
-	TRBV28	TRBJ2-7	-	TGTGCCAGCAGGCCATCGGGGACCTCCTACGAGCAGTACTTC	CASRPSGTSYEQYF
-	TRBV28	TRBJ1-5	-	TGTGCCAGCAGTTGGGAAGGGGGATGGGGTCAGCCCCAGCATTTT	CASSWEGGWGQPQHF
-	TRBV15	TRBJ1-1	-	TGTGCCACCAGCAGAGATTACACTAACACTGAAGCTTTCTTT	CATSRDYTNTEAFF
-	TRBV2	TRBJ1-6	-	TGTGCCAGCAGTCAGGACTATAATTCACCCCTCCACTTT	CASSQDYNSPLHF
-	TRBV4-1	TRBJ1-2	-	TGCGCCAGCAGCCAAGCTGGGCTTTCTAACTATGGCTACACCTTC	CASSQAGLSNYGYTF
TRBD1	TRBV9	TRBJ2-5	-	TGTGCCAGCAGCGAGGACAGGGGGCCTGGAGAGACCCAGTACTTC	CASSEDRGPGETQYF
TRBD2	TRBV4-3	TRBJ2-3	-	TGCGCCAGCAGCCAAGATGGACTAGCGGGGGGGCGCACAGATACGCAGTATTTT	CASSQDGLAGGRTDTQYF
-	TRBV5-1	TRBJ2-7	-	TGCGCCAGCAGCTTGGAACCACCCTACGAGCAGTACTTC	CASSLEPPYEQYF
-	TRBV4-2	TRBJ2-1	-	TGTGCCAGCAGCCAAGGGATCAGCTCCCTCACCGAGCAGTTCTTC	CASSQGISSLTEQFF
-	TRBV18	TRBJ2-4	-	TGTGCCAGCTCACCACCCTCGGTAGCCAAAAACATTCAGTACTTC	CASSPPSVAKNIQYF
-	TRBV4-1	TRBJ1-1	-	TGCGCCAGCAGCCCCCTCCGGACGAACACTGAAGCTTTCTTT	CASSPLRTNTEAFF
TRBD1	TRBV7-8	TRBJ2-2	-	TGTGCCAGCAGCCCCCTAGGGGGCTTCTACACCGGGGAGCTGTTTTTT	CASSPLGGFYTGELFF
-	TRBV18	TRBJ1-1	-	TGTGCCAGCTCACCACCGGGGGGGCACACTGAAGCTTTCTTT	CASSPPGGHTEAFF
-	TRBV11-2	TRBJ1-4	-	TGTGCCAGCAGCTTCACGGGGGGGAGCGAAAAACTGTTTTTT	CASSFTGGSEKLFF
-	TRBV18	TRBJ1-5	once	TGTGCCAGCTCACCGCCACAGGGTTTTAATCAGCCCCAGCATTTT	CASSPPQGFNQPQHF
-	TRBV7-3	TRBJ2-7	-	TGTGCCAGCAGCTTCGTGAGCTCCTACGAGCAGTACTTC	CASSFVSSYEQYF
TRBD1	TRBV30	TRBJ1-1	once	TGTGCCTGGAGCGGACAGGGGTGGACTGAAGCTTTCTTT	CAWSGQGWTEAFF
TRBD2	TRBV10-3	TRBJ2-3	-	TGTGCCACCAGGAGACTAGCGGGTAGCACAGATACGCAGTATTTT	CATRRLAGSTDTQYF
-	TRBV7-9	TRBJ2-2	-	TGTGCCAGCAGCGAAGTAGGGGGCACCGGGGAGCTGTTTTTT	CASSEVGGTGELFF
TRBD2	TRBV7-6	TRBJ2-2	-	TGTGCCAGCAGCTTAGCCGGGACTAGTGGTGGGACCGGGGAGCTGTTTTTT	CASSLAGTSGGTGELFF